Listed below are T cell receptor beta chains from one sample, sequenced in a study of blood T cell repertoires in COVID-19. Data came from immunoSEQ multiplex PCR; TCRdb stores just in-frame clones and leaves some out. Among around 250,000 clones listed, 70% to 90% were seen once. The sequencing sample was made of PBMCs or T cells enriched from blood (not recorded which). All receptors come from a man between 18 and 29 years old who had recovered from COVID-19. CDR3s include the opening cysteine and the closing phenylalanine or tryptophan. The D gene is left open where the match is weak. Some rows mark clone size as missing; the rest say once, few, many or name a class of expanded clone.

j_gene,d_gene,abundance,v_gene,CDR3nt,CDR3aa
TRBJ1-1,.,.,TRBV3-1/TRBV3-2,TGTGCCAGCAGCCAAGGGAGGGGCACTGAAGCTTTCTTT,CASSQGRGTEAFF
TRBJ2-1,.,.,TRBV7-9,TGTGCCAGCATAATCAGCTCCTACAATGAGCAGTTCTTC,CASIISSYNEQFF
TRBJ2-3,TRBD1,.,TRBV5-4,TGTGCCAGCAGCCCTCCGGGACAGGGCACAGATACGCAGTATTTT,CASSPPGQGTDTQYF
TRBJ2-6,.,.,TRBV5-1,TGCGCCAGCAGCTTGGGGAGCTCTGGGGCCAACGTCCTGACTTTC,CASSLGSSGANVLTF
TRBJ1-3,.,once,TRBV19,TGTGCCAGTACCCCTTACGCAGGCAGCTCTGGAAACACCATATATTTT,CASTPYAGSSGNTIYF
TRBJ1-1,.,.,TRBV6-5,TGTGCCAGCAGTACCCGGAGGACAGCAAACACTGAAGCTTTCTTT,CASSTRRTANTEAFF
TRBJ2-7,TRBD2,.,TRBV28,TGTGCCGGCTCCGGGACTAGCGGGCGGAGCTCCTACGAGCAGTACTTC,CAGSGTSGRSSYEQYF
TRBJ1-6,.,.,TRBV5-1,TGCGCCAGCAGCTTGGGGAGGGGAGGTTCACCCCTCCACTTT,CASSLGRGGSPLHF
TRBJ2-7,.,.,TRBV6-5,TGTGCCAGCAGTTACTCCCCAGAAACCTACGAGCAGTACTTC,CASSYSPETYEQYF
TRBJ1-1,.,.,TRBV4-2,TGTGCCAGCAGCCAAGGGGGGGGGCTCTACCCCACTGAAGCTTTCTTT,CASSQGGGLYPTEAFF
TRBJ2-1,.,.,TRBV5-1,TGCGCCAGCAGCAGAGGGTTTGACAATGAGCAGTTCTTC,CASSRGFDNEQFF
TRBJ1-2,.,.,TRBV29-1,TGCAGCGTCCTAGAGGCGGGCTATGGCTACACCTTC,CSVLEAGYGYTF
TRBJ2-1,TRBD2,.,TRBV28,TGTGCCAGCACCCTAACCCCGACTAGCGGGACCTACAATGAGCAGTTCTTC,CASTLTPTSGTYNEQFF
TRBJ2-7,.,once,TRBV10-3,TGTGCCATCAGTGAGACCGAGGGGTCCGGAGGGACCGAGCAGTACTTC,CAISETEGSGGTEQYF
TRBJ2-3,TRBD2,.,TRBV15,TGTGCCACCAGCAAAAGCGGGACCCTAGATACGCAGTATTTT,CATSKSGTLDTQYF
TRBJ1-5,TRBD1,.,TRBV18,TGTGCCAGCTCACTTGGGACAGATAGCAATCAGCCCCAGCATTTT,CASSLGTDSNQPQHF
TRBJ1-5,.,.,TRBV6-5,TGTGCCAGCAGTTCAAGCGGGGCGAGCAATCAGCCCCAGCATTTT,CASSSSGASNQPQHF
TRBJ1-6,.,.,TRBV27,TGTGCCAGCAGTTTGTATTCGGGTGGATCACCCCTCCACTTT,CASSLYSGGSPLHF
TRBJ2-3,TRBD2,.,TRBV6-5,TGTGCCAGCAGTTTATCCCTAGCGGGGCTGGGCGATACGCAGTATTTT,CASSLSLAGLGDTQYF
TRBJ1-1,.,.,TRBV7-9,TGTGCCAGCAGCCAAAACAGGTTGGGGTTGGGCACTGAAGCTTTCTTT,CASSQNRLGLGTEAFF
TRBJ1-4,.,.,TRBV10-3,TGTGCCATCAGCCCTAGCGGGGGAGTAACTAATGAAAAACTGTTTTTT,CAISPSGGVTNEKLFF
TRBJ1-5,.,.,TRBV5-1,TGCGCCAGCAGCGGAGGGGAAGGTCAGCCCCAGCATTTT,CASSGGEGQPQHF
TRBJ1-1,.,.,TRBV7-6,TGTGCCAGCAGCGACAGGATCAACACTGAAGCTTTCTTT,CASSDRINTEAFF
TRBJ2-1,TRBD2,.,TRBV7-9,TGTGCCAGCAGCTCCTCTGGCGGGAGTCCTCAGGGTACTTACAATGAGCAGTTCTTC,CASSSSGGSPQGTYNEQFF
TRBJ1-2,TRBD1,few,TRBV3-1/TRBV3-2,TGTGCCAGCCCTCGACAGGGAAACTATGGCTACACCTTC,CASPRQGNYGYTF